These 18 T cell receptor beta chains were all obtained from the same sample, sequenced in a study of monozygotic twins with cystic fibrosis. Sequencing was performed with immunoSEQ multiplex PCR; in TCRdb, only in-frame clones are kept and a portion is missing. The table records more than 30,000 clones, 90% to 97% of them present only once. Sequences were obtained from blood. The receptors stem from a girl aged 2-9 years with cystic fibrosis.

This chain links TRBV9 with TRBJ1-3; no definite D call. The CDR3 loop spans 17 amino acids. Trimming removed 3 bases at V and 3 bases at J, with 19 bases between. Germline loops: CDR1 SGDLS, CDR2 YYNGEE. CDR3 DNA sequence: TGTGCCAGCAGCGCAAGAGGGTTAGGGCCTAATGGAAACACCATATATTTT. Protein sequence: CASSARGLGPNGNTIYF.

This chain connects TRBV19 to TRBJ2-5; 9 positions match TRBD1. V shed 5 bases, J shed 5 bases, and the junction held 6 bases outside the gene matches. There are 14 residues in the CDR3. Germline V gene sequence: CDR1 LNHDA, CDR2 SQIVND (reference sequence). The CDR3: CASSPRTGDETQYF. CDR3 sequence (DNA): TGTGCCAGTAGTCCCAGGACAGGGGATGAGACCCAGTACTTC.

The V and J genes are TRBV28 and TRBJ1-2; the match to TRBD1 covers 7 bases. The V segment lost 6 bases and the J segment 8 bases; nucleotides outside the gene matches: 21. The V gene's germline CDR1 is MDHEN and CDR2 SYDVKM. CDR3 length: 17 residues. The CDR3 DNA reads TGTGCCAGCAGCCTAAGGGGGACAGCTCCGGGCCTCTACGGCTACACCTTC. Amino acids: CASSLRGTAPGLYGYTF.

The chain links TRBV5-4 to TRBJ2-7; 8 bases match TRBD2. The CDR3 totals 14 residues. CDR1 and CDR2 from the germline V gene are SGHNT and YYREEE (reference sequence). V shed 4 bases and J 4 bases; nucleotides not matched to a gene: 7. CDR3 sequence reads: CASSDSGTFYEQYF. The CDR3 DNA is TGTGCCAGCAGCGATAGCGGGACCTTTTACGAGCAGTACTTC.

V gene TRBV5-1 combines with J gene TRBJ2-1; 8 bases align to TRBD1. After removal of 2 bases from V and 8 bases from J, the junction contained 9 bases not matched to a gene. There are 15 residues in the CDR3. Germline CDR1 reads SGHRS; CDR2 reads YFSETQ. The CDR3 protein is CASSLGQGNTDEQFF. In DNA, the CDR3 is TGCGCCAGCAGCTTAGGACAGGGTAATACCGATGAGCAGTTCTTC.

J is TRBJ2-7 and V is TRBV25-1; 8 nucleotides align to TRBD1. The CDR3 totals 12 residues. Losses at the gene ends were 9 bases for V and 4 bases for J; bases not matched to a gene: 5. The germline V gene encodes CDR1 MGHDK and CDR2 SYGVNS. CDR3 coding DNA: TGTGCCAGTCAGGGGGCCACGTACGAGCAGTACTTC. The encoded protein is CASQGATYEQYF.

The rearrangement links TRBV5-6 to TRBJ2-1; D is unresolved. Trimming removed 4 bases at V and 2 bases at J, with 10 bases between. Germline V gene lookup returns CDR1 SGHDT and CDR2 YYEEEE. This CDR3 contains 14 residues. The CDR3 loop is CASSLGRTYNEQFF. In nucleotides, the CDR3 is TGTGCCAGCAGCCTAGGTAGGACCTACAATGAGCAGTTCTTC.

The rearrangement uses TRBV5-1 and TRBJ2-3, with 8 bases fitting TRBD1. Germline values: CDR1 SGHRS, CDR2 YFSETQ. V shed 4 bases and J 3 bases; nucleotides not matched to a gene: 7. There are 15 residues in the CDR3. DNA of the CDR3: TGCGCCAGCAGCCCCCTTTGGACAGGGACAGATACGCAGTATTTT. Amino acid sequence: CASSPLWTGTDTQYF. The variable domain in full, with the rest retrieved from reference TRBV5-1 and TRBJ2-3, is KAGVTQTPRYLIKTRGQQVTLSCSPISGHRSVSWYQQTPGQGLQFLFEYFSETQRNKGNFPGRFSGRQFSNSRSEMNVSTLELGDSALYLCASSPLWTGTDTQYFGPGTRLTVL.

This chain joins TRBV5-1 and TRBJ2-7; 9 positions agree with TRBD2. This CDR3 spans 16 amino acids. V shed 1 base and J 1 base; nucleotides not matched to a gene: 6. In germline, CDR1 is SGHRS, CDR2 YFSETQ. Here the CDR3 DNA reads TGCGCCAGCAGCTTGAATAGCGGGAGTCATTCCTACGAGCAGTACTTC. Translation gives CASSLNSGSHSYEQYF.

This clone was seen just once. The V gene is TRBV6-1, the J gene TRBJ2-7, with D perhaps TRBD1 or TRBD2 (5 bases each). This CDR3 has 12 amino acids. The germline gives CDR1 MNHNS, CDR2 SASEGT. Trimming took off 6 bases at V and 4 bases at J, with 10 bases between the two ends. The CDR3 sequence: CASRGTTYEQYF. The CDR3 DNA reads TGTGCCAGCAGGGGGACCACGTACGAGCAGTACTTC.

CDR3 DNA: TGTGCCAGCAGCCAGGGACTAGCCTACGAGCAGTACTTC. Translation gives CASSQGLAYEQYF. This chain uses TRBV6-6 with TRBJ2-7, with TRBD2 matching 8 bases. The V and J ends lost 6 bases and 2 bases, in that order; junction bases with no gene match: 3. Per the germline V gene, CDR1 is MNHNY and CDR2 is SVGAGI (reference sequence). This CDR3 contains 13 residues.

V usage is TRBV28 and J usage is TRBJ1-2; perhaps TRBD1 as D (6 bases). CDR3 size: 15 residues. Germline CDR1 MDHEN, CDR2 SYDVKM. V shed 7 bases and J shed 4 bases, with 19 bases lying between them. The CDR3 sequence: CASITTGLGGYGYTF. The CDR3 DNA sequence: TGTGCCAGCATAACCACAGGGCTTGGGGGCTATGGCTACACCTTC.

The V gene is TRBV28, the J gene TRBJ2-1; unclear D gene. This CDR3 region has 14 residues. Trimming removed 1 base at V and 9 bases at J, with 13 bases between. The germline V gene has CDR1 MDHEN and CDR2 SYDVKM. CDR3 DNA: TGTGCCAGCAGTTTATACCCGGGCCGGAGTGAGCAGTTCTTC. As protein: CASSLYPGRSEQFF.

This sequence joins TRBV28 and TRBJ1-1; D perhaps matches TRBD1 (5 bases). The germline CDR1 and CDR2 sequences are MDHEN and SYDVKM. The CDR3 contains 14 residues. V was trimmed by 11 bases and J by 6 bases, leaving 22 bases between them. CDR3 sequence reads: CAVRKGESQPEAFF. The CDR3, as DNA: TGTGCCGTCCGGAAAGGGGAATCTCAACCTGAAGCTTTCTTT.

The chain couples TRBV19 to TRBJ1-1; D remains unclear. The CDR3 has 14 amino acids. The germline CDR1 and CDR2 sequences are LNHDA and SQIVND (reference sequence). V shed 2 bases and J shed 0 bases, with 7 bases lying between them. CDR3 residues: CASSIITMNTEAFF. For the CDR3, the DNA is TGTGCCAGTAGTATAATTACCATGAACACTGAAGCTTTCTTT.

The chain's CDR3 is CASSLDGELFF. The DNA of the CDR3 is TGTGCCAGCAGTCTGGACGGGGAGCTGTTTTTT. The chain is built from TRBV6-5 and TRBJ2-2; D unclear. This CDR3 spans 11 amino acids. Germline CDR1 MNHEY, CDR2 SVGAGI. The V gene lost 5 bases and the J gene lost 7 bases, with 5 bases spanning the gap.

V is TRBV2 and J is TRBJ1-5; D ambiguous. Germline V gene sequence: CDR1 SNHLY, CDR2 FYNNEI. There are 16 residues in the CDR3. V was pared by 3 bases and J by 1 base, with 13 bases between. The CDR3 spells CASSDQETLSNQPQHF. Here the CDR3 DNA reads TGTGCCAGCAGTGACCAGGAAACCCTCAGCAATCAGCCCCAGCATTTT.

The CDR3 region is CASSVDFLAGLPSSYNEQFF. The CDR3 bases are TGTGCCAGCAGCGTAGATTTCCTAGCGGGCCTACCCAGCTCCTACAATGAGCAGTTCTTC. The genes are TRBV9 and TRBJ2-1; 8 positions agree with TRBD2. The CDR3 consists of 20 residues. CDR1 SGDLS and CDR2 YYNGEE come from the germline V gene. Trimming at V came to 0 bases and at J to 0 bases, leaving 14 bases not matched to a gene.